Shown below are 8 T cell receptor beta chains from a single sample sequenced in a study of T cell responses to AZD1222 COVID-19 vaccine. Repertoires were generated with immunoSEQ multiplex PCR, while TCRdb's copy carries only in-frame clones and drops some. The table has 100,000 or so clones, about 85% seen once. The sequencing used peripheral blood, collected on day 0 of AZD1222 vaccination. All receptors come from an adult in good health.

J is TRBJ2-1 and V is TRBV6-6; TRBD1 aligns across 8 bases. CDR3 length: 12 amino acids. With 2 bases clipped from V and 12 bases from J, the junction kept 3 bases outside the gene matches. Germline loops: CDR1 MNHNY, CDR2 SVGAGI (reference sequence). CDR3 in amino acids: CASSYVGQGQFF. In nucleotides, the CDR3 is TGTGCCAGCAGTTACGTAGGACAGGGGCAGTTCTTC.

The V call is TRBV7-9, the J call TRBJ1-2; D may be TRBD1 (5 bases). With 5 bases removed from V and 4 bases from J, the gap between germline ends came to 17 bases. This CDR3 contains 15 residues. Germline loops: CDR1 SEHNR, CDR2 FQNEAQ (reference sequence). This CDR3 is CASSHPRSTAYGYTF. The CDR3 region has the DNA TGTGCCAGCAGCCACCCCCGTTCGACAGCCTATGGCTACACCTTC.

This chain links TRBV28 with TRBJ2-7; D is undetermined. The CDR3 consists of 12 residues. Germline CDR1 reads MDHEN; CDR2 reads SYDVKM. Between the trimmed V and J ends, which lost 5 bases and 4 bases, there was a span of 9 bases. The CDR3 sequence: CASSPRIYEQYF. The CDR3 nucleotides are TGTGCCAGCAGTCCCAGGATTTACGAGCAGTACTTC.

The chain carries TRBV2 and TRBJ2-2, with TRBD2 identical over 10 bases. CDR3 size: 15 residues. Unmatched junction bases numbered 10, after V lost 9 bases and J lost 6 bases. Germline CDR1 and CDR2: SNHLY and FYNNEI. The CDR3 loop reads CASKREGLMSGELFF. In DNA, the CDR3 is TGTGCCAGTAAGCGGGAGGGTCTAATGTCCGGGGAGCTGTTTTTT.

The chain joins TRBV11-2 to TRBJ2-3; D assignment may be TRBD1 or TRBD2 (5 bases each). This CDR3 has 15 residues. Germline CDR1 reads SGHAT; CDR2 reads FQNNGV. Trimming left V 5 bases short and J 0 bases short, with 12 bases between. The DNA of the CDR3 is TGTGCCAGCAGCCCCGGGACGAAGAGCACAGATACGCAGTATTTT. It codes for CASSPGTKSTDTQYF. Supplemented by reference TRBV11-2 and TRBJ2-3, the full variable domain reads EAGVAQSPRYKIIEKRQSVAFWCNPISGHATLYWYQQILGQGPKLLIQFQNNGVVDDSQLPKDRFSAERLKGVDSTLKIQPAKLEDSAVYLCASSPGTKSTDTQYFGPGTRLTVL.

The chain couples TRBV19 to TRBJ1-2, with TRBD1 matching 8 bases. The CDR3 extends over 15 amino acids. The germline V gene encodes CDR1 LNHDA and CDR2 SQIVND (reference sequence). V was clipped by 9 bases and J by 4 bases; unmatched bases: 13. Written as DNA, the CDR3 is TGTGCCAGCACCAATCGAGACAGGGGTGGCTATGGCTACACCTTC. It encodes CASTNRDRGGYGYTF.

Here the CDR3 reads CASTKPNTGELFF. DNA of the CDR3: TGTGCCAGCACCAAACCAAACACCGGGGAGCTGTTTTTT. The J gene is TRBJ2-2, the V gene TRBV9; D ambiguous. Trimming shortened V by 6 bases and J by 2 bases, and 8 bases separated the two germline ends. The CDR3 length is 13 residues. Germline-derived CDR1 and CDR2 are SGDLS and YYNGEE.

This CDR3 is CASSQGLAGAEYNEQFF. The CDR3 coding sequence is TGTGCCAGCAGCCAAGGACTAGCGGGGGCGGAGTACAATGAGCAGTTCTTC. The chain joins TRBV9 to TRBJ2-1; 13 bases fit TRBD2. Germline-derived CDR1 and CDR2 are SGDLS and YYNGEE. The trim removed 4 bases at V and 4 bases at J, leaving 8 bases unmatched. This CDR3 has 17 amino acids.